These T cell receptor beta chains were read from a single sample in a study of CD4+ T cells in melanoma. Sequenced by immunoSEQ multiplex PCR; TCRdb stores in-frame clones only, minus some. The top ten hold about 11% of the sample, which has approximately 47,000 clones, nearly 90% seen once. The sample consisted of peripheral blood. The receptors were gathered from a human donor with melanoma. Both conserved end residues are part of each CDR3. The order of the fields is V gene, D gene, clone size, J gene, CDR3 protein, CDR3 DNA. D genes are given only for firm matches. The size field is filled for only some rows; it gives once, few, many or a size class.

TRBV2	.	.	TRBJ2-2	CASSLRDLNTGELFF	TGTGCCAGCAGCCTTCGGGACCTGAACACCGGGGAGCTGTTTTTT
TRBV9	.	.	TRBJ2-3	CASSVDSGTSTDTQYF	TGTGCCAGCAGCGTAGATTCCGGGACTAGCACAGATACGCAGTATTTT
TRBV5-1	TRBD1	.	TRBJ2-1	CASSLVGQGGGEQFF	TGCGCCAGCAGCTTGGTGGGACAGGGAGGTGGTGAGCAGTTCTTC
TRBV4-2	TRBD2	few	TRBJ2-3	CASSRGVAGEYTDTQYF	TGTGCCAGCAGCCGCGGTGTAGCGGGGGAATACACAGATACGCAGTATTTT
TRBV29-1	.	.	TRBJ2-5	CSVWKTSQETQYF	TGCAGCGTTTGGAAGACATCCCAAGAGACCCAGTACTTC
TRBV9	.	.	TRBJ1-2	CASSVVAGNYGYTF	TGTGCCAGCAGCGTAGTGGCAGGGAACTATGGCTACACCTTC
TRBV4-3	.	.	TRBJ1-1	CASSQGWKRWNTEAFF	TGCGCCAGCAGCCAAGGATGGAAACGGTGGAACACTGAAGCTTTCTTT
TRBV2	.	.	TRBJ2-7	CASRVVGDEQYF	TGTGCCAGCAGGGTGGTCGGCGACGAGCAGTACTTC
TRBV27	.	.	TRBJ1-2	CASSLSHDSYGYTF	TGTGCCAGCAGTTTATCGCATGACAGCTATGGCTACACCTTC
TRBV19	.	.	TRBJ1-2	CASSRGFSYGYTF	TGTGCCAGTAGTAGGGGATTCTCCTATGGCTACACCTTC
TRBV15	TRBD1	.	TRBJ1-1	CATSRGQGATEAFF	TGTGCCACCAGCAGAGGACAGGGGGCCACTGAAGCTTTCTTT
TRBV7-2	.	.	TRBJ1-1	CASSLEAFTEAFF	TGTGCCAGCAGCCTCGAGGCCTTCACTGAAGCTTTCTTT
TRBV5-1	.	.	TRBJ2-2	CASSLGMWGAGTGELFF	TGCGCCAGCAGCTTGGGGATGTGGGGCGCGGGCACCGGGGAGCTGTTTTTT
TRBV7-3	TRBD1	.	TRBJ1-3	CASSPQGGSGNTIYF	TGTGCCAGCAGCCCGCAGGGGGGCTCTGGAAACACCATATATTTT
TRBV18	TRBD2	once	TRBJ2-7	CASSPWTSGGPHSYEQYF	TGTGCCAGCTCACCCTGGACTAGCGGGGGGCCCCACTCCTACGAGCAGTACTTC
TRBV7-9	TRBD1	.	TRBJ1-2	CASRLSGTAYGYTF	TGTGCCAGCAGGTTATCCGGGACAGCCTATGGCTACACCTTC
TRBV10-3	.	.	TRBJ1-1	CASETGMNTEAFF	TGTGCCAGCGAGACAGGCATGAACACTGAAGCTTTCTTT
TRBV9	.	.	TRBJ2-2	CASSPLREGELFF	TGTGCCAGCAGCCCCCTAAGGGAAGGGGAGCTGTTTTTT
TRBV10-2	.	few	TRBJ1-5	CASTRQRDQPQHF	TGCGCCAGCACCCGACAGAGGGATCAGCCCCAGCATTTT
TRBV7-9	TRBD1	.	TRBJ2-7	CASSIGQDSYEQYF	TGTGCCAGCAGCATCGGACAGGACTCCTACGAGCAGTACTTC
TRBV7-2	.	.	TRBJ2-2	CASSLGGATGELFF	TGTGCCAGCAGCTTAGGAGGGGCCACCGGGGAGCTGTTTTTT
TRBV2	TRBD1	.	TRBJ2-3	CASSEREGNRGQGGRDTQYF	TGTGCCAGCAGTGAGCGGGAAGGTAACCGGGGACAGGGTGGTCGAGATACGCAGTATTTT
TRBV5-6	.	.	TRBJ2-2	CASSLYNRQVNTGALFF	TGTGCCAGCAGCTTGTACAACAGACAAGTTAACACCGGGGCGCTGTTTTTT
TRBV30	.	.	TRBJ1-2	CAWSPSGTLFYGYTF	TGTGCCTGGAGCCCCTCCGGGACACTTTTCTATGGCTACACCTTC
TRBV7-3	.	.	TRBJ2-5	CASSSRGGPLETQYF	TGTGCCAGCAGCTCGAGGGGGGGGCCTCTGGAGACCCAGTACTTC
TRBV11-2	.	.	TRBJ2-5	CASSSGSRETQYF	TGTGCCAGCAGCTCCGGGAGTCGAGAGACCCAGTACTTC
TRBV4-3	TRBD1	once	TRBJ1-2	CASSQDYGTDPFGYTF	TGCGCCAGCAGCCAAGATTACGGGACAGACCCCTTTGGCTACACCTTC
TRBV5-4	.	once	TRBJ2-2	CASSLVAGNTGELFF	TGTGCCAGCAGCTTGGTCGCAGGGAACACCGGGGAGCTGTTTTTT
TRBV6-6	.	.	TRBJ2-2	CASSYSWGALGELFF	TGTGCCAGCAGTTACTCATGGGGGGCCCTCGGGGAGCTGTTTTTT
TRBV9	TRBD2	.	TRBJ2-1	CASSTSGGAYNEQFF	TGTGCCAGCAGCACTAGCGGGGGGGCTTACAATGAGCAGTTCTTC
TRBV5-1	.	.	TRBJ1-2	CASSWFGGGDYGYTF	TGCGCCAGCAGCTGGTTTGGAGGGGGAGACTATGGCTACACCTTC
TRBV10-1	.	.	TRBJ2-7	CASSDGRYEQYF	TGCGCCAGCAGTGACGGAAGATACGAGCAGTACTTC
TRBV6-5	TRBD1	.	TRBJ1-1	CASSPPHRGTEAFF	TGTGCCAGCAGCCCGCCTCACAGGGGAACTGAAGCTTTCTTT
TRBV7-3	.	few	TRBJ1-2	CASSHIDGDGYTF	TGTGCCAGCAGCCACATCGACGGGGATGGCTACACCTTC
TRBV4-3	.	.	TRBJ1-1	CASSPLMNTEAFF	TGCGCCAGCAGCCCGCTAATGAACACTGAAGCTTTCTTT
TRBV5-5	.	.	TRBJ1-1	CASSSGGRATNTEAFF	TGTGCCAGCAGCTCCGGTGGCAGAGCAACGAACACTGAAGCTTTCTTT
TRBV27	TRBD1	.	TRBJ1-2	CASSRDRDGYTF	TGTGCCAGCAGTCGGGACAGGGATGGCTACACCTTC
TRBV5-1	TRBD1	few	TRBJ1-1	CASSDGQVGAFF	TGCGCCAGCAGCGATGGACAGGTTGGAGCTTTCTTT
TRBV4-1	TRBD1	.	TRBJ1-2	CASSQVQGRFGYGYTF	TGCGCCAGCAGCCAAGTACAGGGGAGATTTGGGTATGGCTACACCTTC
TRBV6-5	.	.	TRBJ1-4	CASGRRESNEKLFF	TGTGCCAGCGGGAGAAGGGAGTCTAATGAAAAACTGTTTTTT
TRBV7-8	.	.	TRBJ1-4	CASSSFGGEANEKLFF	TGTGCCAGCAGCTCATTCGGAGGGGAAGCTAATGAAAAACTGTTTTTT
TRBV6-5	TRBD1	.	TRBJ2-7	CASSYQGQQNEQYF	TGTGCCAGCAGTTACCAGGGACAGCAAAACGAGCAGTACTTC
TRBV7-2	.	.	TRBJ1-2	CASTPDARDNWRGYTF	TGTGCCAGCACGCCCGACGCGCGGGACAATTGGAGGGGCTACACCTTC
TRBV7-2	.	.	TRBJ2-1	CASSSDPTRGNEQFF	TGTGCCAGCAGCTCCGACCCCACTAGGGGTAATGAGCAGTTCTTC
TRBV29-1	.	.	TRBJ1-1	CSVVLWVGDAEAFF	TGCAGCGTTGTCTTGTGGGTCGGTGACGCTGAAGCTTTCTTT
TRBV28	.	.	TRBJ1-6	CASRAGRGGSPLHF	TGTGCCAGCAGGGCTGGGAGGGGAGGGTCACCCCTCCACTTT
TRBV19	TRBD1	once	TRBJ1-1	CASSLRDRYGAYTEAFF	TGTGCCAGTAGTCTTCGGGACAGGTACGGCGCGTACACTGAAGCTTTCTTT
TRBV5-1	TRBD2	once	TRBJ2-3	CASSFGTSGVEDTQYF	TGCGCCAGCAGCTTCGGGACTAGCGGGGTGGAAGATACGCAGTATTTT
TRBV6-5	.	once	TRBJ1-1	CASSYDSKGDTEAFF	TGTGCCAGCAGTTACGACAGTAAAGGGGACACTGAAGCTTTCTTT
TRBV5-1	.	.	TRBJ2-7	CASSSLGGGSYEQYF	TGCGCCAGCAGCTCGTTGGGGGGTGGGTCCTACGAGCAGTACTTC
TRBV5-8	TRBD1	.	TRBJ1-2	CASSRRTGKNYGYTF	TGTGCCAGCAGCCGACGGACAGGGAAGAACTATGGCTACACCTTC
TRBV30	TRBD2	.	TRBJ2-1	CAWKARLAGGGFF	TGTGCCTGGAAGGCCCGATTGGCGGGGGGCGGGTTCTTC
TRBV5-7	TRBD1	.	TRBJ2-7	CASSLFSWQGAPYEQYF	TGTGCCAGCAGCTTGTTCAGTTGGCAGGGGGCTCCCTACGAGCAGTACTTC
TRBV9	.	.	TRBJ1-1	CASSVGGTRTEAFF	TGTGCCAGCAGCGTAGGGGGAACCCGCACTGAAGCTTTCTTT
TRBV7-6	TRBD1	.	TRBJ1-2	CASSLAGTGGYGYTF	TGTGCCAGCAGCTTAGCGGGGACAGGTGGCTATGGCTACACCTTC
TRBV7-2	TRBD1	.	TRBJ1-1	CASSLHGDRGNTEAFF	TGTGCCAGCAGCCTTCACGGGGACAGGGGGAACACTGAAGCTTTCTTT
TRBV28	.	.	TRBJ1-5	CASSLDGGQPQHF	TGTGCCAGCAGTTTGGACGGTGGCCAGCCCCAGCATTTT
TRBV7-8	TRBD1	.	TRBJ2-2	CASSSTGSVGVGELFF	TGTGCCAGCAGCTCGACAGGGTCGGTCGGTGTCGGGGAGCTGTTTTTT
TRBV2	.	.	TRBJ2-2	CASRTTGELFF	TGTGCCAGCAGGACCACCGGGGAGCTGTTTTTT